The rows below give T cell receptor beta chains drawn from one sample of a study of preoperative IRX-2 immunotherapy in early breast cancer. The assay was immunoSEQ multiplex PCR, and TCRdb's table has in-frame clones only and misses some. This table holds around 28,000 clones, approximately 80% found once. Material: lymph node tissue, obtained before IRX-2 immunotherapy. The receptor source for this set is a human donor with breast cancer. Each CDR3 is given with its conserved first and last residue. D genes are given only for firm matches. Some rows have no size entry. The others give once, few or many, or a class for an expanded clone.

J gene | clone size | D gene | V gene | CDR3 DNA | CDR3 protein
TRBJ2-2 | NA | TRBD2 | TRBV11-3 | TGTGCCAGCAGCCAAACCCGGACTAGCGAGGACACCGGGGAGCTGTTTTTT | CASSQTRTSEDTGELFF
TRBJ2-3 | NA | TRBD2 | TRBV6-8 | TGTGCCAGCTCATACACGCTAGCGGGGGAGACAGATACGCAGTATTTT | CASSYTLAGETDTQYF
TRBJ1-1 | NA | NA | TRBV5-1 | TGCGCCAGCAGCATATCCGGAGGGGGTACTGAAGCTTTCTTT | CASSISGGGTEAFF
TRBJ1-2 | NA | NA | TRBV10-2 | TGCGCCAGCAGTGTCGACCGGGCGCGGGGCTACACCTTC | CASSVDRARGYTF
TRBJ1-2 | NA | NA | TRBV6-8 | TGTGCCAGCAGCCGGGACACCGGGACCTTTAACTATGGCTACACCTTC | CASSRDTGTFNYGYTF
TRBJ1-5 | NA | NA | TRBV6-8 | TGTGCCAGCAGTCCGACAGGAGGACAGCCCCAGCATTTT | CASSPTGGQPQHF
TRBJ1-1 | NA | NA | TRBV6-8 | TGTGCCAGCGGGCGCGGGGGGCGGGACACTGAAGCTTTCTTT | CASGRGGRDTEAFF
TRBJ2-5 | few | NA | TRBV11-3 | TGTGCCAGCAGCTTAGGTTCTGGCTACCTGGGGGAGACCCAGTACTTC | CASSLGSGYLGETQYF
TRBJ2-3 | NA | NA | TRBV7-5 | TGTGCCAGCAGCTTAGGCGGGTGGGGTACAGATACGCAGTATTTT | CASSLGGWGTDTQYF
TRBJ1-5 | NA | NA | TRBV6-8 | TGTGCCAGCAGAGCACAGGGTTACAATCAGCCCCAGCATTTT | CASRAQGYNQPQHF
TRBJ1-5 | once | NA | TRBV19 | TGTGCCAGTAGTATAGGGTACTACGGGGGGGCCAATCAGCCCCAGCATTTT | CASSIGYYGGANQPQHF